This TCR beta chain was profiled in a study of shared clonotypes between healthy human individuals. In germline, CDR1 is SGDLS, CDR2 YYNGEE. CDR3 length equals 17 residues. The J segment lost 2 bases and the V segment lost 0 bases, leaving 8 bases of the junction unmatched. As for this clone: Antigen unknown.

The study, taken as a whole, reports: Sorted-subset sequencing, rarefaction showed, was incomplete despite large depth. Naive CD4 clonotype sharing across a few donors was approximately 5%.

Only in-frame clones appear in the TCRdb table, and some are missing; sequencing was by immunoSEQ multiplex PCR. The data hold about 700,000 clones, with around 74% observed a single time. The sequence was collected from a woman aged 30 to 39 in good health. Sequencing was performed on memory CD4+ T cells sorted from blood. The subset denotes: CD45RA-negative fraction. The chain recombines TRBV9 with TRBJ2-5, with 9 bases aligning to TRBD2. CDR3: CASSVGGLAGIQETQYF. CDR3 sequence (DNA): TGTGCCAGCAGCGTAGGCGGGCTAGCGGGAATACAAGAGACCCAGTACTTC. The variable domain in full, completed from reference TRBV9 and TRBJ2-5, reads DSGVTQTPKHLITATGQRVTLRCSPRSGDLSVYWYQQSLDQGLQFLIQYYNGEERAKGNILERFSAQQFPDLHSELNLSSLELGDSALYFCASSVGGLAGIQETQYFGPGTRLLVL.